This TCR beta chain was obtained from a study of CD8+ T cells in alopecia areata. Study details: Dosing with tofacitinib proceeded for 6 to 18 months, followed by 6 months off drug.

This clone has only a few counts. Germline values: CDR1 ENHRY, CDR2 SYGVKD. The germline V and J ends were trimmed by 7 bases and 2 bases, with 14 bases remaining between them. The CDR3 sequence is 14 residues long. As to treatment: oral pan-JAK inhibitor, 5-10 mg twice daily. RNA was isolated and reverse transcribed to cDNA, the sequencing template. Sequenced by immunoSEQ multiplex PCR; TCRdb stores in-frame clones only, minus some. The table has about 100,000 clones, around 60% seen once. The TCR comes from a human donor with alopecia areata. J is TRBJ1-1 and V is TRBV10-3, with no clear D. Source: CD8+ T cells sorted from blood, taken between weeks 55 and 65, from a patient treated with tofacitinib. As DNA, the CDR3 is TGTGCCATCACGGACCCCGGGATTAACACTGAAGCTTTCTTT. This translates into CAITDPGINTEAFF.